This T cell receptor (beta chain) was retrieved from a study of CD8+ T cells in alopecia areata. Extraction and reverse transcription of RNA yielded cDNA as the sequencing template. Data came from immunoSEQ multiplex PCR; TCRdb stores just in-frame clones and leaves some out. The sample includes hundreds of thousands of clones, around two thirds seen only once; the top ten take approximately 1.2%. Regarding the study as a whole: Patients shared TCRs less clearly than mice did, possibly for HLA-related reasons.

As to this clone: Its target is not known.

The sequenced sample was CD4+ T cells sorted from blood, obtained at week 0. The sequence derives from a human donor with alopecia areata.

CDR3 residues: CATALGAVGTDTQYF. Written as DNA, the CDR3 is TGCGCCACCGCCTTAGGGGCCGTGGGCACAGATACGCAGTATTTT. This chain connects TRBV5-1 to TRBJ2-3, with TRBD1 as a possible D gene (5 bases). Trimming removed 9 bases at V and 1 base at J, with 18 bases between. Germline CDR1 SGHRS, CDR2 YFSETQ. The CDR3 extends over 15 amino acids.